The subject of this entry is one T cell receptor (beta chain). The data are from a study of blood T cell repertoires in COVID-19. Study information: The samples span acute and convalescent COVID-19 from the United States, Italy and Spain.

The V gene's germline CDR1 is SGHDT and CDR2 YYEEEE. Unmatched junction bases numbered 6, after V lost 4 bases and J lost 8 bases. The CDR3 spans 13 residues. The protocol was immunoSEQ multiplex PCR, while the TCRdb copy is restricted to in-frame clones and leaves out a portion. Among tens of thousands of clones listed, roughly 81% were seen once. Source material: peripheral blood. This TCR was sampled from a human donor in a cohort sampled during active COVID-19. The chain is built from TRBV5-6 and TRBJ2-1; 7 bases fit TRBD1. The CDR3 DNA reads TGTGCCAGCAGCCAACAGGGGCGCGATGAGCAGTTCTTC. Protein: CASSQQGRDEQFF.